These 19 T cell receptor beta chains were sequenced from one sample in a study of T cells in Graves' hyperthyroidism and ophthalmopathy (dated by TCRdb to between 2017 and 2020). Library preparation employed multiplex PCR. TCRdb lists the instrument as Illumina HiSeq 2000. Amplification of TCR beta CDR3 regions was carried out from RNA transcripts. The first round of RT-PCR for the TCR CDR3 was performed with the HTBI primer set and the Qiagen OneStep RT-PCR kit. The raw public reads went through TCRdb reprocessing: fastp at Q25, MiXCR clone calling, in-frame beta chains kept. Rows matching on CDR3 protein sequence are summarized as one entry with the most common DNA and genes. Here the sample has a few hundred thousand distinct CDR3 sequences; roughly 15% occur a single time. Of the sample, about 4.9% is held by the ten largest clones. Input material: blood. All receptors derive from a woman aged 18-30 years with Graves' hyperthyroidism.

This clonotype was seen many times. This chain joins TRBV11-2 and TRBJ2-7; no clear D gene. The CDR3 sequence is 14 residues long. CDR1 is SGHAT and CDR2 is FQNNGV in the germline V gene. Trimming stripped 5 bases from V and 4 bases from J, with 15 bases between. The CDR3 DNA is TGTGCCAGCAGCCACGATTCGGTGGGATACGAGCAGTACTTC. Translation: CASSHDSVGYEQYF.

Ten or more counts support this clonotype. V is TRBV20-1 and J is TRBJ1-5; TRBD1 might be the D (5 bases). The ends were cut back, 5 bases at V and 2 bases at J, with 16 bases in the middle. The length of the CDR3 is 15 residues. The V gene's germline CDR1 is DFQATT and CDR2 SNEGSKA (reference sequence). CDR3 DNA sequence: TGCAGTGCTCGATACACAGGTTCGGGCAATCAGCCCCAGCATTTT. Amino acid sequence: CSARYTGSGNQPQHF.

V usage is TRBV28 and J usage is TRBJ1-2; D possibly corresponds to TRBD1 (5 bases). Trimming took 5 bases from V and 6 from J, leaving 16 bases between them. Germline-derived CDR1 and CDR2 are MDHEN and SYDVKM. CDR3 length equals 14 residues. CDR3 protein: CASSEEQVYHGYTF. The CDR3, as DNA: TGTGCCAGCAGTGAGGAACAGGTTTACCATGGCTACACCTTC.

This clonotype was seen at least ten times. The chain combines TRBV11-1 with TRBJ1-5; tentatively, D is TRBD1 (5 bases). Germline V gives CDR1 SGHAT, CDR2 FQDESV (reference sequence). The length of the CDR3 is 13 residues. Trimming took off 8 bases at V and 3 bases at J, with 11 bases between the two ends. The CDR3 bases are TGTGCCAGCGCGGAGACAGTCAATCAGCCCCAGCATTTT. This codes for CASAETVNQPQHF.

The chain couples TRBV12-3 or TRBV12-4 to TRBJ2-5; D may match TRBD1 or TRBD2 (5 bases each). Trimming pared 4 bases from V and 4 bases from J, leaving 13 bases between. This CDR3 has 14 amino acids. CDR3 sequence (DNA): TGTGCCAGCAGTTACCGAGGGGACGGAGAGACCCAGTACTTC. It encodes CASSYRGDGETQYF.

This clonotype was detected ten times or more. This sequence joins TRBV28 and TRBJ1-4; TRBD1 is a possible D gene (6 bases). CDR3 length: 14 residues. The germline V gene encodes CDR1 MDHEN and CDR2 SYDVKM. The V end lost 7 bases, the J end lost 8 bases, and 17 bases lay between the germline ends. CDR3 protein: CASTRGGREEKLFF. For the CDR3, the DNA is TGTGCCAGCACCCGAGGGGGGCGGGAGGAAAAACTGTTTTTT.

About this clonotype itself: A read error may produce the germline difference seen at one junction end. The DNA for the CDR3 is TGTGCCTGGAGCCCTAGGGGACTAGCTAAACTATTAGCTGCCTACAATAAGCAGTTCTTC. This gives the protein CAWSPRGLAKLLAAYNKQFF. This rearrangement joins TRBV30 to TRBJ2-1; 9 bases line up with TRBD2. Germline values: CDR1 GTSNPN, CDR2 SVGIG (reference sequence). The CDR3 consists of 20 residues.

This clonotype was recorded a few times. A much larger clone lies a single base off, so this may be a read error. V and J are TRBV3-1 and TRBJ2-3; D is unresolved. Trimming shortened V by 1 base and J by 1 base, and 9 bases separated the two germline ends. This CDR3 is 15 amino acids long. Germline CDR1 reads LGHDT; CDR2 reads YNNKEL (reference sequence). The chain's CDR3 is CASSQGMVGTDTQYF. The CDR3, as DNA: TGTGCCAGCAGCCAAGGTATGGTGGGCACAGATACGCAGTATTTT.

This clonotype was detected many times. V gene TRBV20-1 combines with J gene TRBJ2-3; the match to TRBD2 covers 8 bases. Losses at the gene ends were 4 bases for V and 0 bases for J; bases not matched to a gene: 9. The CDR3 is 16 residues long. Germline V gene data show CDR1 as DFQATT and CDR2 as SNEGSKA (reference sequence). This chain's CDR3 is CSATDSGTRSTDTQYF. In nucleotides, the CDR3 is TGCAGTGCTACCGATAGCGGGACGCGAAGCACAGATACGCAGTATTTT.

About this clonotype: A much larger clonotype is one base distant, so this may be a read error. The chain recombines TRBV4-1 with TRBJ2-5, with D unresolved. The CDR3 has 14 residues. V lost 5 bases and J lost 2, with 12 bases in between. Per the germline V gene, CDR1 is MGHRA and CDR2 is YSYEKL. The CDR3 here is CASSGLVAQETQYF. For the CDR3, the DNA is TGCGCCAGCAGCGGATTGGTCGCACAAGAGACCCAGTACTTC.

V usage is TRBV19 and J usage is TRBJ1-2; TRBD1 is a possible D gene (6 bases). The germline CDR1 and CDR2 sequences are LNHDA and SQIVND (reference sequence). The V end was cut by 3 bases, the J end by 1 base, with 15 bases between. The CDR3 covers 16 residues. CDR3 protein: CASSIDPGQNNYGYTF. The DNA for the CDR3 is TGTGCCAGTAGTATCGATCCTGGACAGAATAACTATGGCTACACCTTC.

The gene calls are TRBV6-1 and TRBJ1-6; D might be TRBD1 (6 bases). Germline V lookup: CDR1 MNHNS, CDR2 SASEGT. Trimming pared 5 bases from V and 2 bases from J, leaving 13 bases between. This CDR3 spans 16 amino acids. The CDR3 here is CASSSTGRPYNSPLHF. The CDR3 coding sequence is TGTGCCAGCAGTTCCACAGGGCGCCCCTATAATTCACCCCTCCACTTT.

V and J are TRBV4-2 and TRBJ1-1; D ambiguous. Trimming stripped 4 bases from V and 1 base from J, with 13 bases between. This CDR3 is built from 15 residues. The germline V gene encodes CDR1 LGHNA and CDR2 YNFKEQ. Here the CDR3 DNA reads TGTGCCAGCAGCCCTTACGTGACGGGGAACACTGAAGCTTTCTTT. It is translated as CASSPYVTGNTEAFF.

This clonotype was counted a few times. Mismatch with germline at one junction end may stem from a read error. V is TRBV5-6 and J is TRBJ2-5; 9 nucleotides agree with TRBD2. Looked up from germline, CDR1 is SGHDT and CDR2 is YYEEEE. This CDR3 is 16 amino acids long. The DNA for the CDR3 is TGTGCCGGCAGCAAGTTAAGCGGGGGGTACCAAGAGACCCAGTACTTC. Translated, it gives CAGSKLSGGYQETQYF.

The rearrangement links TRBV7-9 to TRBJ2-4, with TRBD2 matching over 12 bases. This CDR3 is built from 18 residues. Germline V gene lookup returns CDR1 SEHNR and CDR2 FQNEAQ (reference sequence). The V gene end was trimmed by 5 bases and the J gene end by 4 bases; junction bases not matched to a gene: 12. DNA of the CDR3: TGTGCCAGCAGCCCCCCCCTAGCGGGAGGGCTCGAGAAAAACATTCAGTACTTC. Its protein product is CASSPPLAGGLEKNIQYF.

The chain recombines TRBV6-1 with TRBJ2-5, with a possible D match to TRBD2 (5 bases). This CDR3 comprises 17 residues. Germline-derived CDR1 and CDR2 are MNHNS and SASEGT. V lost 3 bases, J lost 1 base, and 18 bases lay in between. The CDR3 DNA reads TGTGCCAGCAGTGAGGGAGTCAGCGCTAACCCCCAAGAGACCCAGTACTTC. It encodes CASSEGVSANPQETQYF.

This clonotype was detected many times. The V and J genes are TRBV6-2 or TRBV6-3 and TRBJ2-7, with 7 bases that match TRBD2. Germline V gives CDR1 MNHEY, CDR2 SVGEGT. This CDR3 contains 16 residues. V shed 2 bases, J shed 3 bases, and the junction held 10 bases outside the gene matches. In DNA, the CDR3 is TGTGCCAGCAGTTACCGGGCAGCGGGAAGGGTCTACGAGCAGTACTTC. This translates into CASSYRAAGRVYEQYF.

This clonotype was recorded many times. J is TRBJ2-3 and V is TRBV7-2; tentative D call: TRBD2 (6 bases). The length of the CDR3 is 14 residues. The germline V gene encodes CDR1 SGHTA and CDR2 FQGNSA. V lost 5 bases, J lost 2 bases, and 11 bases lay in between. The CDR3 region has the DNA TGTGCCAGCAGCCGCGGGGAGGCCACAGATACGCAGTATTTT. Its translation: CASSRGEATDTQYF.

The table lists this clonotype with many counts. J is TRBJ2-7 and V is TRBV12-3 or TRBV12-4, with 9 nucleotides matching TRBD2. The CDR3 extends over 17 amino acids. Trimming removed 6 bases from V and 4 bases from J; junction bases left unmatched: 16. The CDR3 loop is CASRGRLAGEYGYEQYF. CDR3 nucleotides: TGTGCCAGCAGAGGCCGTTTAGCGGGAGAGTATGGGTACGAGCAGTACTTC.